This T cell receptor (beta chain) came from a study of T cells in Graves' hyperthyroidism and ophthalmopathy. The TCR beta CDR3 regions underwent amplification using RNA transcripts as the source. The HTBI primer set served for first-round RT-PCR of the TCR CDR3. TCRdb re-called the multiplex PCR reads through MiXCR, storing one row per CDR3 protein. The sample consists of 750,000 to 900,000 distinct CDR3 sequences, over 35% of them appearing once. The CDR3 contains 15 residues. Trimming took 1 base from V and 4 from J; bases not matched to a gene: 6. Germline V gene sequence: CDR1 SEHNR, CDR2 FQNEAQ (reference sequence). Uncontrolled infection, other autoimmune disease, pregnancy or lactation excluded patients. Clinical symptoms, serum thyroxine, TRAb, thyroid ultrasound and orbital computed tomography informed diagnoses. This clonotype occurred many times.

The receptor was isolated from a man aged 18 to 30 with Graves' hyperthyroidism. Sequencing used blood. The chain recombines TRBV7-9 with TRBJ2-5; TRBD2 matches at 7 bases. The CDR3 nucleotides read TGTGCCAGCAGCTTAGAGCGGGGCCCGTTAGAGACCCAGTACTTC. This encodes CASSLERGPLETQYF.